The T cell receptor (beta chain) under discussion was sequenced for a study of blood T cells in healthy people across ages. With a J-beta primer mix and a sample-barcoded 5' primer, a second PCR ran about 7 to 12 cycles. TCRdb reanalysed the 5' RACE reads using MiXCR and keeps one entry per CDR3 protein. In the table there are around 790,000 distinct CDR3 sequences, 44% of which are singletons. The table lists this clonotype with a few counts. This CDR3 has 14 amino acids. CDR1 and CDR2 (germline): DFQATT, SNEGSKA (reference sequence). V trimming: 6 bases; J trimming: 0 bases; junction bases outside the gene matches: 6.

This receptor was taken from a man aged 55 to 70 in good health. Sequenced: blood. This sequence joins TRBV20-1 and TRBJ2-3, with 7 bases fitting TRBD2. The CDR3 DNA reads TGCAGTGCCCCACGTAGCGGGAGCACAGATACGCAGTATTTT. It yields the protein CSAPRSGSTDTQYF.